This T cell receptor beta chain is from a study of blood T cells in healthy people across ages (dated by TCRdb to the mid-2010s). About the study as a whole: In model experiments, roughly one uniquely barcoded TCR beta cDNA molecule per two T cells was captured by template switching. The study measured age-related changes in TCR beta repertoire diversity using deep sequencing normalized with unique cDNA molecular identifiers. Four age groups were formed from the donors: young (average approximately 15 years), middle-aged (approximately 40), aged (around 68) and long-lived (less than 85). To avoid experimental bias, donors of different ages were distributed randomly across sequencing lanes. Two additional independent replicas of 1 million unique cDNA reads from the same blood draw were analyzed for two donors (one aged 18 to 29 and one aged 80 or older). What the research found in general, with its limitations: Observed TCR beta diversity per million T cells fell roughly linearly with age, and a significant reduction was already apparent by age about 43. Because profiling used bulk unsorted PBMCs, naive and antigen-experienced compartments could not be compared conclusively. Donor CMV infection status was unknown, potentially confounding age-related changes in expanded clonotypes. Estimates of total diversity based on one million sequenced T cells were considered lower bounds and underestimates. Observed TCR beta diversity correlated strongly with the percentage of naive T cells measured by flow cytometry. The long-lived group showed more naive CD4+ T cells, fewer expanded clones and increased TCR diversity than the aged group, suggesting age selection.

This clonotype was counted between two and nine times. Its antigen specificity is not known. Base qualities are not provided; no much larger clone lies one nucleotide away. To prepare the library, 5' RACE was applied. These reads were obtained on an Illumina HiSeq 2500. The second PCR ran for about 6 to 12 cycles and used a J-beta primer mix along with a sample-barcoded 5' primer. A template-switch 5' adaptor carrying 12 random nucleotides introduced a unique molecular identifier onto each TCR beta cDNA molecule. Each sample yielded at least 3 million CDR3-containing paired-end reads. All of the RNA was converted into first-strand cDNA using the Mint cDNA synthesis kit, with a TRBC-specific oligonucleotide serving as the primer. Following uracil-DNA glycosylase treatment, all cDNA underwent a first 18-cycle PCR with the universal primers M1SS and BC2_uni_R. Under the source paper's analysis protocol: For normalization, 1 million high-quality reads were randomly selected from each sample, with every read carrying a distinct molecular identifier. Instead of being binned into consensus sequences, reads that shared molecular identifiers were thrown out. MiTCR, run with a Q25 quality threshold and the strictest error-elimination algorithm, handled CDR3 identification, clonotype clustering and error correction. A nonparametric unseen species model with Euler transformation was used to estimate lower-bound total TCR beta diversity. The public reads were reprocessed in TCRdb via fastp at Q25 and MiXCR, keeping in-frame beta chains. Rows are combined by CDR3 protein, so each entry shows the most common genes and DNA. TCRdb, not the authors, supplied the V and J calls. This sample has about 700,000 distinct CDR3 sequences in its table, and about 30% of those were observed once. Approximately 15% of the sample lies in the top ten.

Donors were 40 or so systemically healthy Caucasian individuals from Russia aged roughly 6 to 100 years. Roughly 11 milliliters of peripheral blood were drawn from each donor into EDTA-treated Vacutainer tubes. PBMCs were isolated by Ficoll-Paque density-gradient centrifugation, with at least 7 million obtained per sample. Trizol reagent was used to extract total RNA from the PBMCs, yielding at least 5 micrograms per sample. The percentages of naive CD45RAhigh/CD27high T cells were determined by flow cytometry on a PBMC aliquot from every donor. V loses 4 bases, J loses 4 bases, and the germline ends lie 13 bases apart. The germline V gene sets CDR1 to SNHLY and CDR2 to FYNNEI. The CDR3 starts with the cysteine, ends with the phenylalanine, and has 14 residues. The retained sequence is limited to the CDR3, 42 bases, with the frame set at the first base.

This chain joins TRBV2 to TRBJ1-1; TRBD1 is a weak D gene call, 6 bases matching. Sequencing was done on a sample of blood. The receptor comes from a woman of 80 years or more in good health. Donor details come from another sample of the same person, matched by shared clones. The CDR3 is CASSAWGAVTEAFF. The nucleotide sequence reads TGTGCCAGCAGTGCGTGGGGGGCGGTCACTGAAGCTTTCTTT.